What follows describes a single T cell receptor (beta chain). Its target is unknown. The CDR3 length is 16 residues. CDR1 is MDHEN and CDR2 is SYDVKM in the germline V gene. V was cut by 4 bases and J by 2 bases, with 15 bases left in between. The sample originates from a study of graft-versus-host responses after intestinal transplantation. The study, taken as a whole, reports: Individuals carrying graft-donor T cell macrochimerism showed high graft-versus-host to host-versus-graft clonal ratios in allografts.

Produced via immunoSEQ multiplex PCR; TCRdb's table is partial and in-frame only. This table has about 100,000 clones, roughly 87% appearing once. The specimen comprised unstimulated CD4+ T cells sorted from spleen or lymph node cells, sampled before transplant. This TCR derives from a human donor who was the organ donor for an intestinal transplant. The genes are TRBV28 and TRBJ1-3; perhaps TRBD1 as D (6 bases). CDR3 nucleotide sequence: TGTGCCAGCAGTTCTACCAGGGGCGAGGCTGGAAACACCATATATTTT. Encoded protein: CASSSTRGEAGNTIYF.